This TCR beta chain originates from a study of T cell responses to AZD1222 COVID-19 vaccine. V dropped 0 bases and J dropped 5 bases, with 12 bases sitting between them. This CDR3 has 14 amino acids. From germline, CDR1 is SGDLS and CDR2 YYNGEE. Findings of the study overall: Most donors were white British and more were female, and clonal diversity was possibly underestimated. Spike-specific TCR breadth rose after two AZD1222 doses, and depth rose as well. It was only a handful of AZD1222 recipients who were seropositive at baseline. Vaccine-associated CD4 TCRs spanned spike, dominant at 160-218 and 743-854.

This table comes from immunoSEQ multiplex PCR, and its TCRdb copy is limited to in-frame clones, with some not included. Among approximately 140,000 clones listed, over 90% were seen once. About this clone itself: Its cognate antigen is unknown.

This TCR came from an adult in good health. V and J are TRBV9 and TRBJ2-7; D perhaps matches TRBD1 (6 bases). This sample comprised peripheral blood, obtained on day 0 of MenACWY control vaccination. CDR3 sequence (DNA): TGTGCCAGCAGCGTAGAGGGGGAAGGGAACGAGCAGTACTTC. This gives the protein CASSVEGEGNEQYF.